The 10 T cell receptor beta chains presented below share a single source sample, sequenced in a study of OX40 agonist ivuxolimab in advanced cancers. Produced via immunoSEQ multiplex PCR; TCRdb's table is partial and in-frame only. The table shows around 23,000 clones, with roughly 77% occurring only once. The sequencing used CD4+ or CD8+ T cells sorted from blood, collected in a trial of the OX40 agonist ivuxolimab. The receptor source for this set is an adult with an advanced solid tumor such as melanoma, head and neck, liver or kidney cancer.

The chain recombines TRBV18 with TRBJ2-5, with 10 bases identical to TRBD2. The CDR3 extends over 14 amino acids. V lost 4 bases to trimming and J lost 5 bases; unmatched junction nucleotides: 4. Per the germline V gene, CDR1 is KGHSH and CDR2 is LQKENI. CDR3 loop: CASSLLAGSETQYF. CDR3 nucleotides: TGTGCCAGCTCACTACTAGCGGGGTCGGAGACCCAGTACTTC.

The rearrangement uses TRBV11-1 and TRBJ2-7; D is undetermined. The CDR3 length is 12 residues. V lost 5 bases to trimming and J lost 0 bases, with 5 bases between them. Germline V gives CDR1 SGHAT, CDR2 FQDESV (reference sequence). DNA for the CDR3: TGTGCCAGCAGCCCCCTCTCCTACGAGCAGTACTTC. Its translation is CASSPLSYEQYF.

CDR3 nucleotide sequence: TGCGCCAGCAGGGGGGACTTCCCCTACAATGAGCAGTTCTTC. This gives the protein CASRGDFPYNEQFF. The J gene is TRBJ2-1, the V gene TRBV10-2, with a possible D match to TRBD2 (6 bases). The CDR3 loop spans 14 amino acids. V was cut by 6 bases and J by 2 bases, with 11 bases left in between. Germline CDR1 is WSHSY and CDR2 is SAAADI.

This rearrangement joins TRBV7-6 to TRBJ1-1, with a weak D call TRBD1 (6 bases). The V end lost 2 bases, the J end lost 4 bases, and 11 bases lay between the germline ends. Germline CDR1 reads SGHVS; CDR2 reads FNYEAQ. The CDR3 is 14 residues long. The CDR3 region has the DNA TGTGCCAGCAGCTTAAGGGGGGCCCCCACTGAAGCTTTCTTT. Amino acids: CASSLRGAPTEAFF.

V is TRBV9 and J is TRBJ2-3; TRBD2 is a possible D gene (5 bases). Trimming removed 0 bases at V and 9 bases at J, with 14 bases between. The V gene's germline CDR1 is SGDLS and CDR2 YYNGEE. The CDR3 has 14 amino acids. This CDR3 is CASSVEASSLTQYF. For the CDR3, the DNA is TGTGCCAGCAGCGTAGAGGCTAGCTCTCTCACGCAGTATTTT.

The rearrangement uses TRBV29-1 and TRBJ1-2; 7 bases are a match to TRBD1. This CDR3 spans 13 amino acids. With 6 bases clipped from V and 5 bases from J, the junction kept 9 bases outside the gene matches. Germline-derived CDR1 and CDR2 are SQVTM and ANQGSEA. The DNA of the CDR3 is TGCAGCGTCCTCGGACAGGTGGGGTATGGCTACACCTTC. It codes for CSVLGQVGYGYTF.

This rearrangement joins TRBV11-2 to TRBJ2-7, with 9 bases that match TRBD2. The CDR3 is made up of 17 amino acids. V was pared by 5 bases and J by 1 base, with 12 bases of the junction left unmatched. The germline CDR1 and CDR2 sequences are SGHAT and FQNNGV. The CDR3 loop is CASSPGLAGIGSYEQYF. The CDR3 nucleotides are TGTGCCAGCAGCCCCGGGCTAGCGGGAATTGGGTCCTACGAGCAGTACTTC.

By frequency in the sample, this clone is large. The chain recombines TRBV4-2 with TRBJ2-7, with 7 bases identical to TRBD2. This CDR3 is built from 16 residues. The V segment lost 2 bases and the J segment 4 bases; nucleotides outside the gene matches: 11. CDR1 and CDR2 from the germline V gene are LGHNA and YNFKEQ. The CDR3: CASSQKFSGEGYEQYF. DNA for the CDR3: TGTGCCAGCAGCCAAAAGTTCAGCGGGGAGGGTTACGAGCAGTACTTC.

The CDR3 bases are TGTGCCAGCAGCTTAGACCGGGACTCCCCCTACGAGCAGTACTTC. Protein product: CASSLDRDSPYEQYF. The chain uses TRBV7-9 and TRBJ2-7, with TRBD2 as a possible D gene (6 bases). Trimming pared 1 base from V and 2 bases from J, leaving 12 bases between. Germline V gene sequence: CDR1 SEHNR, CDR2 FQNEAQ (reference sequence). The CDR3 has 15 amino acids. Full variable domain (missing parts from reference TRBV7-9 and TRBJ2-7): DTGVSQNPRHKITKRGQNVTFRCDPISEHNRLYWYRQTLGQGPEFLTYFQNEAQLEKSRLLSDRFSAERPKGSFSTLEIQRTEQGDSAMYLCASSLDRDSPYEQYFGPGTRLTVT.

The genes are TRBV5-3 and TRBJ2-7; D not certain. TRBV5-3 counts as an open reading frame of uncertain function. Between the trimmed V and J ends, which lost 0 bases and 2 bases, there was a span of 3 bases. This CDR3 has 12 residues. CDR3: CARSLDTYEQYF. CDR3 nucleotides: TGTGCCAGAAGCTTGGACACCTACGAGCAGTACTTC.